The clone carrying this TCR beta chain is a singleton in its sample. As yet, its antigen is unknown. This entry comes from a study of T cell repertoires in cytomegalovirus infection. Study at large: CMV infection plus the matching HLA type was flagged by public TCR beta signatures. Points from the study as a whole: The ex vivo response was dominated by HLA-C-restricted CMV-specific TCR beta clonotypes. CMV carriers with the relevant HLA were identified by cumulative public TCR beta family frequency.

One entry per CDR3 protein, called by TCRdb with MiXCR from the reads. This table holds a few hundred thousand distinct CDR3 sequences, about 13% found once. Trimming took 3 bases from V and 6 from J; bases not matched to a gene: 10. This CDR3 is built from 16 residues. The germline CDR1 and CDR2 sequences are SGHKS and YYEKEE (reference sequence). The chain joins TRBV5-5 to TRBJ2-3; 10 bases are shared with TRBD2. Sequencing was performed on PBMCs. This clonotype was obtained from a human donor in good health (CMV status not recorded). Some clones in this sample may be carry-over from other donors' samples. This CDR3 reads CASSSVAGGLWDTQYF. The CDR3 nucleotides are TGTGCCAGCAGCTCGGTAGCGGGGGGCCTTTGGGATACGCAGTATTTT.